Following are 16 T cell receptor beta chains from one sample sequenced in a study of T cells in localized non-small cell lung cancer (dated by TCRdb to 2019 to 2021). Receptors were amplified or captured by the immunoSEQ multiplex PCR assay. This is the immuneACCESS table as TCRdb keeps it, with only in-frame sequences that have V and J called. A part of the clones is gone; compared with another copy, unresolved V genes explain less than half, and the rest is unexplained. This sample has almost 30,000 clones in its table, and roughly 91% of those were observed once. The biggest ten clones account for 10% to 15% of the sample. The sequencing here drew on peripheral blood, taken before any cancer treatment. Receptor source: a female donor aged 60 or older with stage III squamous cell lung carcinoma.

The chain employs TRBV6-1 and TRBJ2-1; the match to TRBD1 covers 8 bases. Per germline, CDR1 MNHNS and CDR2 SASEGT. V was clipped by 3 bases and J by 7 bases; unmatched bases: 5. The CDR3 covers 14 residues. The CDR3 nucleotides read TGTGCCAGCAGTGATCAGGGGGCGGTGAATGAGCAGTTCTTC. Protein: CASSDQGAVNEQFF.

The chain has TRBV28 and TRBJ1-1; 10 nucleotides match TRBD1. CDR1 is MDHEN, CDR2 SYDVKM, per germline. This CDR3 is 14 amino acids long. V was clipped by 0 bases and J by 11 bases; unmatched bases: 6. This CDR3 is CASSLWGDRGGAFF. In nucleotides, the CDR3 is TGTGCCAGCAGTTTATGGGGGGACAGGGGCGGGGCTTTCTTT.

The V call is TRBV19, the J call TRBJ2-3; 9 bases match TRBD1. V dropped 3 bases and J dropped 1; count of bases not matched to a gene: 2. CDR1 and CDR2 from the germline V gene are LNHDA and SQIVND (reference sequence). The CDR3 extends over 15 amino acids. The DNA of the CDR3 is TGTGCCAGTAGTATCAGGACAGGGGGCACAGATACGCAGTATTTT. Protein: CASSIRTGGTDTQYF.

V is TRBV29-1 and J is TRBJ2-3; the match to TRBD2 covers 10 bases. V was pared by 4 bases and J by 1 base, with 11 bases of the junction left unmatched. The germline gives CDR1 SQVTM, CDR2 ANQGSEA. The CDR3 runs to 17 residues. CDR3: CSVGGVSGGQRTDTQYF. The CDR3 DNA follows: TGCAGCGTTGGAGGGGTTAGCGGGGGGCAACGCACAGATACGCAGTATTTT.

The chain is built from TRBV5-4 and TRBJ2-1; D is tentatively TRBD1 or TRBD2 (6 bases each). There are 15 residues in the CDR3. The V end was cut by 4 bases, the J end by 3 bases, with 14 bases between. CDR1 SGHNT and CDR2 YYREEE come from the germline V gene (reference sequence). The CDR3 region is CASSLGGGDYNEQFF. The CDR3 DNA reads TGTGCCAGCAGCCTCGGAGGGGGAGACTACAATGAGCAGTTCTTC.

The CDR3 protein is CASSVGGRSSYEQYF. The CDR3 DNA reads as TGTGCCAGCAGCGTAGGGGGCAGGAGCTCCTACGAGCAGTACTTC. The chain recombines TRBV9 with TRBJ2-7, with a possible D match to TRBD1 (5 bases). Germline V gene data show CDR1 as SGDLS and CDR2 as YYNGEE. This CDR3 contains 15 residues. Trimming shortened V by 0 bases and J by 0 bases, and 10 bases separated the two germline ends.

The rearrangement uses TRBV28 and TRBJ2-5, with D uncertain. Germline V gene data show CDR1 as MDHEN and CDR2 as SYDVKM. The CDR3 spans 14 residues. Trimming took 1 base from V and 5 from J, leaving 11 bases between them. CDR3 sequence: CASSLSGPRETQYF. The CDR3 nucleotides read TGTGCCAGCAGTTTATCTGGGCCGCGGGAGACCCAGTACTTC.

The chain recombines TRBV4-1 with TRBJ2-3, with 8 bases aligning to TRBD2. The junction had 10 bases not matched to a gene; V was cut back by 3 bases and J by 5 bases. The CDR3 covers 16 residues. CDR1 and CDR2 (germline): MGHRA, YSYEKL. In DNA, the CDR3 is TGCGCCAGCAGCCATTTACCGGGACTAGGGAGAGATACGCAGTATTTT. It yields the protein CASSHLPGLGRDTQYF.

The chain is built from TRBV16 and TRBJ2-6, with D maybe TRBD1 (5 bases). Germline-derived CDR1 and CDR2 are KGHSY and FQNENV. V was trimmed by 2 bases and J by 1 base, leaving 6 bases between them. The CDR3 totals 15 residues. The CDR3 sequence: CASSQAGSGANVLTF. The CDR3 DNA follows: TGTGCCAGCAGCCAAGCAGGGTCTGGGGCCAACGTCCTGACTTTC.

Within the sample, this clone is medium-sized (0.01 to 0.1%). The V call is TRBV5-6, the J call TRBJ1-1; 7 nucleotides line up with TRBD1. The CDR3 consists of 15 residues. Germline CDR1 and CDR2: SGHDT and YYEEEE. Trimming removed 2 bases from V and 4 bases from J; junction bases left unmatched: 8. The CDR3 sequence is CASSLTPRGGTEAFF. DNA for the CDR3: TGTGCCAGCAGCTTAACCCCCAGGGGGGGCACTGAAGCTTTCTTT.

Details on this clone: An end of the junction does not agree with germline; a read error may underlie this. The genes are TRBV30 and TRBJ2-5; 7 bases are shared with TRBD2. The CDR3 spans 11 residues. Germline CDR1 reads GTSNPN; CDR2 reads SVGIG (reference sequence). The DNA for the CDR3 is TGTGCCTGGGCCCTTTCCAGGGAGGGGCACTTC. Protein product: CAWALSREGHF.

The chain couples TRBV5-1 to TRBJ2-1; TRBD2 is a possible D gene (6 bases). The CDR3 has 16 amino acids. CDR1 is SGHRS and CDR2 is YFSETQ in the germline V gene. V lost 1 base and J lost 0, with 11 bases in between. The CDR3 reads CASSLLTSLSYNEQFF. In DNA form, the CDR3 reads TGCGCCAGCAGCTTGTTGACTAGTCTCTCCTACAATGAGCAGTTCTTC.

The genes are TRBV30 and TRBJ1-3, with D perhaps TRBD1 (6 bases). The CDR3 is 14 residues long. Trimming stripped 3 bases from V and 3 bases from J, with 12 bases between. Germline V gene data show CDR1 as GTSNPN and CDR2 as SVGIG (reference sequence). DNA of the CDR3: TGTGCCTGGAGATACAGGGAATTTGGAAACACCATATATTTT. Translated: CAWRYREFGNTIYF. Together with reference TRBV30 and TRBJ1-3, the CDR3 gives the full variable domain: SQTIHQWPATLVQPVGSPLSLECTVEGTSNPNLYWYRQAAGRGLQLLFYSVGIGQISSEVPQNLSASRPQDRQFILSSKKLLLSDSGFYLCAWRYREFGNTIYFGEGSWLTVV.

The rearrangement uses TRBV9 and TRBJ2-5; D is possibly TRBD1 (5 bases). Germline CDR1 and CDR2: SGDLS and YYNGEE. The CDR3 contains 12 residues. Trimming left V 5 bases short and J 7 bases short, with 12 bases between. This chain's CDR3 is CASSTRTGTQYF. Written as DNA, the CDR3 is TGTGCCAGCAGTACGCGTACAGGGACCCAGTACTTC.

CDR3 amino acids: CASSLRLADYEQYF. The CDR3 DNA reads TGTGCCAGCAGTTTAAGACTAGCGGACTACGAGCAGTACTTC. V gene TRBV28 combines with J gene TRBJ2-7, with 9 nucleotides matching TRBD2. Germline V gene lookup returns CDR1 MDHEN and CDR2 SYDVKM. Trimming removed 2 bases from V and 3 bases from J; junction bases left unmatched: 2. This CDR3 has 14 amino acids.

V and J are TRBV27 and TRBJ1-1; the D is unclear. CDR3 length: 15 residues. Between the trimmed V and J ends, which lost 6 bases and 4 bases, there was a span of 18 bases. Germline lookup yields CDR1 MNHEY and CDR2 SMNVEV (reference sequence). The CDR3 spells CASRLGTGGFTEAFF. For the CDR3, the DNA is TGTGCCAGCAGGCTGGGAACCGGCGGCTTCACTGAAGCTTTCTTT.